This passage covers 10 T cell receptor beta chains from one sample sequenced in a study of blood T cell repertoires in COVID-19. Here immunoSEQ multiplex PCR was the method, and the copy in TCRdb shows in-frame clones only, minus some. The sample consists of more than 120,000 clones, about 90% of them appearing once. Sequencing was done on a sample of peripheral blood. Receptors originate from a man between 50 and 59 years old who had recovered from COVID-19.

The chain employs TRBV4-1 and TRBJ1-1; D uncertain. Deletions cut 0 bases from V and 7 bases from J, with 15 bases between. In germline, CDR1 is MGHRA, CDR2 YSYEKL. The CDR3 runs to 15 residues. The CDR3: CASSQDRPQEGEAFF. In nucleotides, the CDR3 is TGCGCCAGCAGCCAAGACCGCCCACAAGAGGGTGAAGCTTTCTTT.

This chain uses TRBV7-2 with TRBJ1-1; D not certain. Between the trimmed V and J ends, which lost 5 bases and 1 base, there was a span of 11 bases. Looked up from germline, CDR1 is SGHTA and CDR2 is FQGNSA. The CDR3 extends over 14 amino acids. CDR3 protein: CASSARTANTEAFF. The CDR3 DNA is TGTGCCAGCAGCGCAAGGACTGCGAACACTGAAGCTTTCTTT.

The CDR3, as DNA: TGTGCCAGCAGCCAGGGACAGGGCTTCGAGCAGTACTTC. It specifies CASSQGQGFEQYF. V is TRBV7-3 and J is TRBJ2-7; 9 bases match TRBD1. In germline, CDR1 is SGHTA, CDR2 FQGTGA. V lost 5 bases and J lost 6; bases outside the gene matches: 5. This CDR3 region has 13 residues.

The sample holds one count of this clone. The J gene is TRBJ2-5, the V gene TRBV5-1, with 9 bases fitting TRBD1. The CDR3 spans 14 residues. Per the germline V gene, CDR1 is SGHRS and CDR2 is YFSETQ. V trimming: 4 bases; J trimming: 5 bases; junction bases outside the gene matches: 6. The CDR3, as DNA: TGCGCCAGCAGCACCGGACAGGGGACGGAGACCCAGTACTTC. Translated, it gives CASSTGQGTETQYF.

The chain is built from TRBV30 and TRBJ1-4; 8 bases match TRBD1. In germline, CDR1 is GTSNPN, CDR2 SVGIG (reference sequence). This CDR3 spans 15 amino acids. V was clipped by 2 bases and J by 5 bases; unmatched bases: 7. The CDR3 reads CAWSRGTGGNEKLFF. CDR3 DNA: TGTGCCTGGAGTCGGGGGACAGGCGGAAATGAAAAACTGTTTTTT.

V and J are TRBV19 and TRBJ1-1, with D perhaps TRBD1 (6 bases). The CDR3 contains 13 residues. Germline loops: CDR1 LNHDA, CDR2 SQIVND (reference sequence). Trimming took 5 bases from V and 1 from J, leaving 8 bases between them. The CDR3 region has the DNA TGTGCCAGTAGTGTGACAGGGAACACTGAAGCTTTCTTT. This gives the protein CASSVTGNTEAFF.

CDR3 nucleotides: TGTGCCAGCAGTGAAGTAGGGGGGGCAGGTGACTATGGCTACACCTTC. Encoded protein: CASSEVGGAGDYGYTF. This chain uses TRBV6-1 with TRBJ1-2, with D possibly matching TRBD1 (6 bases). This CDR3 comprises 16 residues. Trimming removed 1 base at V and 3 bases at J, with 15 bases between. Germline V CDR1 and CDR2: MNHNS, SASEGT.

The chain couples TRBV6-5 to TRBJ1-1, with D perhaps TRBD1 (6 bases). The CDR3 spans 15 residues. CDR1 is MNHEY and CDR2 is SVGAGI in the germline V gene. V was shortened by 6 bases and J by 4 bases, with 18 bases between the two germline ends. CDR3 loop: CASSALLQGSTEAFF. In DNA, the CDR3 is TGTGCCAGCAGCGCTCTCCTACAGGGAAGCACTGAAGCTTTCTTT.

This clone was recorded once. This chain connects TRBV5-1 to TRBJ1-2, with TRBD1 matching 9 bases. J gave up 5 bases and V 0 bases, and 11 bases lay outside the gene matches. The germline CDR1 and CDR2 sequences are SGHRS and YFSETQ. CDR3 length: 17 residues. Here the CDR3 DNA reads TGCGCCAGCAGCTTGGTTGGACAGGGGCTGACGGCATATGGCTACACCTTC. This gives the protein CASSLVGQGLTAYGYTF.

This chain connects TRBV6-2 or TRBV6-3 to TRBJ2-5, with D possibly TRBD1 on 6 matching bases. Between the trimmed V and J ends, which lost 2 bases and 4 bases, there was a span of 8 bases. The germline CDR1 and CDR2 sequences are MNHEY and SVGEGT. The CDR3 loop spans 13 amino acids. The CDR3 DNA follows: TGTGCCAGCAGTTACGGGGGCGGAGAGACCCAGTACTTC. Translation gives CASSYGGGETQYF.